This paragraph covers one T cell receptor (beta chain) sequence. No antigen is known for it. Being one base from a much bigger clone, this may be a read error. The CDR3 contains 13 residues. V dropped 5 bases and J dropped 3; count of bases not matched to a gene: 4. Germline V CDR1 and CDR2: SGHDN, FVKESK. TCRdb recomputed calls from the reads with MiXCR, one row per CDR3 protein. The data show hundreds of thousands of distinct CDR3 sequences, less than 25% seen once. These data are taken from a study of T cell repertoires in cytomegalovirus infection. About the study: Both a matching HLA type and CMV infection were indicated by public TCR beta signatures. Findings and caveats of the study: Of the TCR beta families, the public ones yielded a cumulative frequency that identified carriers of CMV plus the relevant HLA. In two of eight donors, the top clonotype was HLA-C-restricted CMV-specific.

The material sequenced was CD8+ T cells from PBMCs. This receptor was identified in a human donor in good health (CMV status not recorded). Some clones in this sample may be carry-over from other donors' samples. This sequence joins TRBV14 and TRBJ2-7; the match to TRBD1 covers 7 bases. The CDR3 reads CASSWGQFYEQYF. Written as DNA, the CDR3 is TGTGCCAGCAGCTGGGGACAGTTCTACGAGCAGTACTTC.